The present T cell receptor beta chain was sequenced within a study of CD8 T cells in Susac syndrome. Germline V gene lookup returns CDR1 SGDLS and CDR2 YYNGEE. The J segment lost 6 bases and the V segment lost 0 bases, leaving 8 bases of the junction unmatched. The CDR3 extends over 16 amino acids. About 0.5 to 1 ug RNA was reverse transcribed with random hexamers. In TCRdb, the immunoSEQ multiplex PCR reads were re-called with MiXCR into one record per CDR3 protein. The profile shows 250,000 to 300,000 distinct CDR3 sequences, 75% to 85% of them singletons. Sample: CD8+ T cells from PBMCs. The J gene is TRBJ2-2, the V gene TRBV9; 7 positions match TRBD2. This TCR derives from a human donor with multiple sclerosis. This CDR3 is CASSVAGREIPGELFF. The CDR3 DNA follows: TGTGCCAGCAGCGTAGCTGGGCGGGAGATCCCCGGGGAGCTGTTTTTT.